This TCR beta chain was recorded in a study of beta chain features in type 1 diabetes. As to this clone: Its matching antigen is unknown.

Expressed TCRB transcripts were sequenced because the entire RNA isolate underwent reverse transcription. The data were produced by immunoSEQ multiplex PCR, yet TCRdb's version contains in-frame clones alone and is incomplete. Among about 180,000 clones listed, approximately 7.8% were seen once. CDR3 length equals 13 residues. CDR1 SGHTA and CDR2 FQGNSA come from the germline V gene. Unmatched junction bases numbered 8, after V lost 7 bases and J lost 5 bases. Study findings and constraints: TCRB CDR3s from Type 1 diabetes patients were moderately but significantly shorter in all four CD4+ subsets.

The sequence came from a woman in her thirties or forties with type 1 diabetes. The rearrangement joins TRBV7-2 to TRBJ2-7; 7 nucleotides match TRBD1. Sequences were obtained from central memory CD4+ T cells from blood. This CDR3 is CASNYKTGNEQYF. The CDR3 DNA reads as TGTGCCAGCAACTACAAGACAGGGAACGAGCAGTACTTC. Supplemented by reference TRBV7-2 and TRBJ2-7, the full variable domain reads GAGVSQSPSNKVTEKGKDVELRCDPISGHTALYWYRQSLGQGLEFLIYFQGNSAPDKSGLPSDRFSAERTGGSVSTLTIQRTQQEDSAVYLCASNYKTGNEQYFGPGTRLTVT.